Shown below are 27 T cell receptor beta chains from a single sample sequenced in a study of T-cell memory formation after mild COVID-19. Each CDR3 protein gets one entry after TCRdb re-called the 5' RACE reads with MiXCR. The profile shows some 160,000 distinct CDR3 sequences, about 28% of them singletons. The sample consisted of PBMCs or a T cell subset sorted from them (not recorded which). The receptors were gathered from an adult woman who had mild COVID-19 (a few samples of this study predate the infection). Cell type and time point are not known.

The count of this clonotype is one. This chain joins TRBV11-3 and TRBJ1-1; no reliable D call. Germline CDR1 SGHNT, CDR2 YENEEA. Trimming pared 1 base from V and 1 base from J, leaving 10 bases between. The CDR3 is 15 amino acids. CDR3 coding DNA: TGTGCCAGCAGCTTAGGGGATAGCCCGAACACTGAAGCTTTCTTT. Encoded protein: CASSLGDSPNTEAFF.

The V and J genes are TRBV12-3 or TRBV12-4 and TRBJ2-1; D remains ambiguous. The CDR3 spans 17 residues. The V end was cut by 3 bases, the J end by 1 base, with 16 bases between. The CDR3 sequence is CASSLEPALISYNEQFF. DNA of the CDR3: TGTGCCAGCAGTTTGGAGCCTGCACTGATTTCCTACAATGAGCAGTTCTTC.

For the CDR3, the DNA is TGCAGTGCTTCCTTATCTGGGGCCAACGTCCTGACTTTC. Translated, it gives CSASLSGANVLTF. The chain employs TRBV20-1 and TRBJ2-6; no firm D call. Germline CDR1 DFQATT, CDR2 SNEGSKA (reference sequence). The CDR3 contains 13 residues. The ends were cut back, 5 bases at V and 1 base at J, with 6 bases in the middle.

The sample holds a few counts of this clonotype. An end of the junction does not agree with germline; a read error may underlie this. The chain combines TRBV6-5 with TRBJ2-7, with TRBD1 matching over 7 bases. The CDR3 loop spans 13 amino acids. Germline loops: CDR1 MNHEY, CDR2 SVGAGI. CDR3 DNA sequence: TGTGCCAGCAGTTACCCTGGACAGGAGAAGAAGCACTTC. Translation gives CASSYPGQEKKHF.

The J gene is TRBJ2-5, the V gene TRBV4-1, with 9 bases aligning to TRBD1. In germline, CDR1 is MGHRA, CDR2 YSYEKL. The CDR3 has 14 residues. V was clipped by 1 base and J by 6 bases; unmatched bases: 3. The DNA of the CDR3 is TGCGCCAGCAGCCAAGGACAGGGGGTTAAGACCCAGTACTTC. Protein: CASSQGQGVKTQYF.

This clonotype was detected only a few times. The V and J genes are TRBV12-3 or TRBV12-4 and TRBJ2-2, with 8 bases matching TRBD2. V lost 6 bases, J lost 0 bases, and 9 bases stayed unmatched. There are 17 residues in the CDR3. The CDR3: CASSRDAGGPNTGELFF. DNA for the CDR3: TGTGCCAGCAGCCGGGACGCGGGGGGCCCGAACACCGGGGAGCTGTTTTTT.

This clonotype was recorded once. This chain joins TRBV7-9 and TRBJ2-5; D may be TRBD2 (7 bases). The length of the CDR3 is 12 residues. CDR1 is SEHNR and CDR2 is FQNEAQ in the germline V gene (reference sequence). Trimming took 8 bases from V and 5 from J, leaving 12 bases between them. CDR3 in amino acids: CASGRGKETQYF. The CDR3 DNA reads TGTGCCAGCGGGAGGGGGAAGGAGACCCAGTACTTC.

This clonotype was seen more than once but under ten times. In nucleotides, the CDR3 is TGTGCCAGCAGCTTAGAGGGTGGTCTGGCACCCCTCCACTTT. This translates into CASSLEGGLAPLHF. The chain couples TRBV7-3 to TRBJ1-6, with D unclear. From germline, CDR1 is SGHTA and CDR2 FQGTGA. This CDR3 contains 14 residues. The V and J ends lost 2 bases and 11 bases respectively, with 13 bases between them.

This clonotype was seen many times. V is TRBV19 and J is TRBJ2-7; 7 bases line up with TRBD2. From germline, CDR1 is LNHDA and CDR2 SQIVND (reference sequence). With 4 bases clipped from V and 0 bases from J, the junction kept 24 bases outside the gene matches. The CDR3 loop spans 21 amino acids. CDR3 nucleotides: TGTGCCAGTAGTACCTCCTTCGGGGCGGGAGATGGTACCGAATTCTCCTACGAGCAGTACTTC. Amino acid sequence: CASSTSFGAGDGTEFSYEQYF.

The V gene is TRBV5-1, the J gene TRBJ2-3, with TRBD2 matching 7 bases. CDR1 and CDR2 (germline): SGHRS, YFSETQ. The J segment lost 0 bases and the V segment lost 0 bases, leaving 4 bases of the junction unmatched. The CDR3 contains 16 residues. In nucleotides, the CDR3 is TGCGCCAGCAGCTTGGCTGGACTAGAGAGCACAGATACGCAGTATTTT. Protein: CASSLAGLESTDTQYF.

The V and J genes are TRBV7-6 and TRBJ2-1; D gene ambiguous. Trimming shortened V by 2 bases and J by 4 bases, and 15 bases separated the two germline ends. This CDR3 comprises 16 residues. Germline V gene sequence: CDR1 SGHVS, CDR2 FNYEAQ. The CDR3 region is CASSLNRQEIYNEQFF. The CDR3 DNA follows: TGTGCCAGCAGCTTAAATCGGCAGGAAATATACAATGAGCAGTTCTTC.

Here the CDR3 reads CASSMVGMQFF. In nucleotides, the CDR3 is TGTGCCAGTAGTATGGTGGGAATGCAGTTCTTC. The chain uses TRBV19 and TRBJ2-1; D ambiguous. The germline V gene has CDR1 LNHDA and CDR2 SQIVND (reference sequence). With 3 bases removed from V and 12 bases from J, the gap between germline ends came to 9 bases. CDR3 length equals 11 residues.

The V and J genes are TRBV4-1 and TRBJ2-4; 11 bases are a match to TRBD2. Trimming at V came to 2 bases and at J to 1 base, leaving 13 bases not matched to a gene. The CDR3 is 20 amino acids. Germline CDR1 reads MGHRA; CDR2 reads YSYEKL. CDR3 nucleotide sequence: TGCGCCAGCAGCCAACGATCCGAGTTACTAGCGGGGGCTGCCAAAAACATTCAGTACTTC. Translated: CASSQRSELLAGAAKNIQYF.

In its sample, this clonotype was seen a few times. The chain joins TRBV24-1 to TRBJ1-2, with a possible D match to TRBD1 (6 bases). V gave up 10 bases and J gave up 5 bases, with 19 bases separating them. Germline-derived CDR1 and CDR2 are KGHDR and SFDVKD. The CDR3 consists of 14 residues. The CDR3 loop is CATRPGHGTYGYTF. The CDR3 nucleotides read TGTGCCACGAGGCCGGGACACGGGACGTATGGCTACACCTTC.

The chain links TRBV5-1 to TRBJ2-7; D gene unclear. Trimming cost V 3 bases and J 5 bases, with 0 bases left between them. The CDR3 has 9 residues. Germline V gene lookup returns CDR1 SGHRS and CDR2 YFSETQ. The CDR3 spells CASSYEQYF. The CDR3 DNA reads TGCGCCAGCAGCTACGAGCAGTACTTC.

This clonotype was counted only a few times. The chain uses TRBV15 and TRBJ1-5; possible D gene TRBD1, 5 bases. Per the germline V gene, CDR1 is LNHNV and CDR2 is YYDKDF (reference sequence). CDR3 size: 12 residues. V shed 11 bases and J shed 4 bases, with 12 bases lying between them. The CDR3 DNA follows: TGTGCCGAGGCCAGGGATAATCAGCCCCAGCATTTT. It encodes CAEARDNQPQHF.

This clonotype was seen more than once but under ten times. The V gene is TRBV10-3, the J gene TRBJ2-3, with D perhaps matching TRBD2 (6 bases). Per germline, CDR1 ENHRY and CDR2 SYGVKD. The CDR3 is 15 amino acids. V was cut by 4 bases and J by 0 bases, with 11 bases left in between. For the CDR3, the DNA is TGTGCCATCAGTGCCGGCGGGGCTAGCACAGATACGCAGTATTTT. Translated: CAISAGGASTDTQYF.

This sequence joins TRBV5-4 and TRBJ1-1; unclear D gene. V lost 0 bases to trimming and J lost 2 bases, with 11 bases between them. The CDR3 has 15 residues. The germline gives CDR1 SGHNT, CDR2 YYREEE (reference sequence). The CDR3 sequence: CASSLGLRGNTEAFF. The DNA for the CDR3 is TGTGCCAGCAGCTTGGGTCTCCGGGGAAACACTGAAGCTTTCTTT.

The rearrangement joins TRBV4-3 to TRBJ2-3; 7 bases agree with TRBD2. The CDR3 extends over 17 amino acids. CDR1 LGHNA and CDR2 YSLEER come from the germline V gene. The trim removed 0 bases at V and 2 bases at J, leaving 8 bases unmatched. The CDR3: CASSQERAGTNTDTQYF. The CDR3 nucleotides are TGCGCCAGCAGCCAAGAGCGGGCGGGGACTAACACAGATACGCAGTATTTT.

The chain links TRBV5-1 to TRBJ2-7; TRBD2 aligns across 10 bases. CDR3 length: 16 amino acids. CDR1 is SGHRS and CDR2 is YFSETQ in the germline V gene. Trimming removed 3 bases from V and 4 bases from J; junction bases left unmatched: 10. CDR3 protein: CASSSGSSGSFYEQYF. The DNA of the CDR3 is TGCGCCAGCAGCTCCGGCTCTAGCGGGAGTTTTTACGAGCAGTACTTC.

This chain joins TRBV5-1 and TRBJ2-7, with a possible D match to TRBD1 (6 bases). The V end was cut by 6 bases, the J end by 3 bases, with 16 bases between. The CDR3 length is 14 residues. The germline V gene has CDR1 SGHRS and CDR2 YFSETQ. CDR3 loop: CASTSETGNYEQYF. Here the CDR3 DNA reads TGCGCCAGCACCTCGGAGACAGGTAACTACGAGCAGTACTTC.

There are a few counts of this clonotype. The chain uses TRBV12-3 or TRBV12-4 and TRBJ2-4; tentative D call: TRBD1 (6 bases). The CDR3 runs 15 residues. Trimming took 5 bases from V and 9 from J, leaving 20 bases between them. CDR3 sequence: CASSTAGQRIRIQYF. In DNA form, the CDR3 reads TGTGCCAGCAGTACCGCCGGACAGCGAATTCGCATTCAGTACTTC.

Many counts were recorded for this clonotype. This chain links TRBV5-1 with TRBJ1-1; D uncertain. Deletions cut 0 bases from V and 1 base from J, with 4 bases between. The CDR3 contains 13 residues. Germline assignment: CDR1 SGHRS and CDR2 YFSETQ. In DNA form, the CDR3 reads TGCGCCAGCAGCTTGGACAGGAACACTGAAGCTTTCTTT. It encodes CASSLDRNTEAFF.

CDR3 sequence reads: CSAILPGGRETQYF. CDR3 nucleotides: TGCAGTGCTATCTTACCGGGGGGGCGGGAGACCCAGTACTTC. This chain connects TRBV20-1 to TRBJ2-5, with 8 nucleotides matching TRBD2. Unmatched junction bases numbered 9, after V lost 4 bases and J lost 5 bases. CDR1 is DFQATT and CDR2 is SNEGSKA in the germline V gene (reference sequence). The CDR3 spans 14 residues.

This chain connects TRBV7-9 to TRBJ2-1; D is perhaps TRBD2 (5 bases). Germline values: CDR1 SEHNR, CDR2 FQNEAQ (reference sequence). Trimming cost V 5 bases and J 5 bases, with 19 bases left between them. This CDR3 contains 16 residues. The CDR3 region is CASSPLPGAGNNEQFF. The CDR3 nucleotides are TGTGCCAGCAGCCCCCTCCCCGGTGCCGGGAACAATGAGCAGTTCTTC. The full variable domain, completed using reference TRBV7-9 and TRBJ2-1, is DTGVSQNPRHKITKRGQNVTFRCDPISEHNRLYWYRQTLGQGPEFLTYFQNEAQLEKSRLLSDRFSAERPKGSFSTLEIQRTEQGDSAMYLCASSPLPGAGNNEQFFGPGTRLTVL.

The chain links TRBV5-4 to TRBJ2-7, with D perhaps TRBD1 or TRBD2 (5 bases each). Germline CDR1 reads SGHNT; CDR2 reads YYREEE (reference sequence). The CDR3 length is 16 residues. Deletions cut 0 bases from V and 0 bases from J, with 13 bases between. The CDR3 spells CASSLAGAPSSYEQYF. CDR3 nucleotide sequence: TGTGCCAGCAGCTTGGCCGGGGCACCTAGCTCCTACGAGCAGTACTTC.

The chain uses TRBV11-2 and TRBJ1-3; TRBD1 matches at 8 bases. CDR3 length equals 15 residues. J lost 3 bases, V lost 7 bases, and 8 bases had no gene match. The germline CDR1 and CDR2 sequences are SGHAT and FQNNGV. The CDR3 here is CASIPGTGRGNTIYF. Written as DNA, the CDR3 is TGTGCCAGCATTCCCGGGACAGGCCGTGGAAACACCATATATTTT.